This T cell receptor (beta chain) is from a study of control samples from healthy donors and cancer patients (TCRdb year 2020). V drops 10 bases and J drops 2 bases, leaving 12 bases in between. Including cysteine and phenylalanine, the CDR3 has 14 amino acids. The retained sequence is limited to the CDR3, 42 bases, with the frame set at the first base. CDR1 and CDR2, per the germline V gene, are MDHEN and SYDVKM. Remarks on this clone: There is no known antigen for this receptor. The record has no base qualities; no much larger clone is one base away.

The receptor library was made with the immunoSEQ multiplex PCR assay. Drawn from immuneACCESS, this table holds only the in-frame rearrangements with V and J called that TCRdb kept. Clones are partly lost; checked studies trace under half to an unresolved V gene and leave the rest unexplained. In this sample the table shows roughly 400,000 clones, more than 80% of which occur a single time. In total, the top ten clones hold around 6.5% of the sample. Rearrangement joined TRBV28 to TRBJ1-6, and perhaps TRBD1 as D gene, on 5 matching bases. Sequencing was performed on PBMCs. The TCR sequence derives from a man aged 35-49 years with head and neck cancer. The nucleotides read TGTGCCACCTCGCAGGGTACCTATAATTCACCCCTCCACTTT. The translation is CATSQGTYNSPLHF.